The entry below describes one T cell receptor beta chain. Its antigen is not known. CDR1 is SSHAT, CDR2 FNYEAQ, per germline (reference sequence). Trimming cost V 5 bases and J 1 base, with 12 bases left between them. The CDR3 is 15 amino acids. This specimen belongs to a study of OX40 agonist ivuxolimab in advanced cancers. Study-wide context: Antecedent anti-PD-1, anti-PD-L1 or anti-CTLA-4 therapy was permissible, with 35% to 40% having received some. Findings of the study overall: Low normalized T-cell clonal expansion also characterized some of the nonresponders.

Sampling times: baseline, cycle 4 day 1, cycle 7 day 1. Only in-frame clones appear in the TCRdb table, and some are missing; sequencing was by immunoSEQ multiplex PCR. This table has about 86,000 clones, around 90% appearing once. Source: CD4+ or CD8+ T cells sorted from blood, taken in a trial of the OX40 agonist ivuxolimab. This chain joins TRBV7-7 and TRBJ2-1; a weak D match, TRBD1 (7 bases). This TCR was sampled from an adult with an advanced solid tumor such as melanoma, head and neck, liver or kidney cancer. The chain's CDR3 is CASSDQGGSYNEQFF. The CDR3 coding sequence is TGTGCCAGCAGCGATCAGGGGGGTTCCTACAATGAGCAGTTCTTC.